The 17 T cell receptor beta chains below all came from one sample that was sequenced in a study of technical replicates of blood from several donors. Using immunoSEQ multiplex PCR, the repertoire was profiled, and TCRdb retains in-frame clones only, with some absent. This table holds tens of thousands of clones, 95% to 97% found once. Material for sequencing was T cells isolated from PBMCs. These receptors all stem from a human donor in good health.

This clone was recorded once. The chain couples TRBV18 to TRBJ2-7; 9 positions agree with TRBD1. The CDR3 runs 20 residues. The J segment lost 2 bases and the V segment lost 4 bases, leaving 21 bases of the junction unmatched. Germline V CDR1 and CDR2: KGHSH, LQKENI. CDR3 in amino acids: CASSQGGDREGGIRAYEQYF. The CDR3 bases are TGTGCCAGCTCACAAGGTGGGGACAGGGAAGGGGGGATAAGGGCCTACGAGCAGTACTTC. Variable domain in full (rest from reference TRBV18 and TRBJ2-7): NAGVMQNPRHLVRRRGQEARLRCSPMKGHSHVYWYRQLPEEGLKFMVYLQKENIIDESGMPKERFSAEFPKEGPSILRIQQVVRGDSAAYFCASSQGGDREGGIRAYEQYFGPGTRLTVT.

This chain links TRBV4-1 with TRBJ2-5; D gene unclear. V lost 0 bases, J lost 6 bases, and 8 bases lay in between. The CDR3 length is 13 residues. Germline V gene lookup returns CDR1 MGHRA and CDR2 YSYEKL. DNA for the CDR3: TGCGCCAGCAGCCAAGATTGGGCGCAGACCCAGTACTTC. Its translation is CASSQDWAQTQYF.

The V call is TRBV28, the J call TRBJ1-3; TRBD1 agrees at 9 bases. The CDR3 length is 14 residues. Germline V lookup: CDR1 MDHEN, CDR2 SYDVKM. With V trimmed by 6 bases and J by 8 bases, 8 bases remained unmatched. The CDR3 region has the DNA TGTGCCAGCAGCCAAGGGGACAGGGTGTACACCATATATTTT. This sequence encodes CASSQGDRVYTIYF. Drawing the rest from reference TRBV28 and TRBJ1-3, the complete variable domain is DVKVTQSSRYLVKRTGEKVFLECVQDMDHENMFWYRQDPGLGLRLIYFSYDVKMKEKGDIPEGYSVSREKKERFSLILESASTNQTSMYLCASSQGDRVYTIYFGEGSWLTVV.

The V and J genes are TRBV9 and TRBJ2-7; 7 nucleotides align to TRBD2. The CDR3 runs to 14 residues. The ends lost 0 bases at V and 5 bases at J; junction bases unmatched: 5. Per the germline V gene, CDR1 is SGDLS and CDR2 is YYNGEE. The CDR3 spells CASSVGVGGNEQYF. The CDR3 nucleotides read TGTGCCAGCAGCGTAGGAGTGGGGGGGAACGAGCAGTACTTC.

V and J are TRBV9 and TRBJ1-4, with D hard to call. The germline V gene encodes CDR1 SGDLS and CDR2 YYNGEE. With 0 bases removed from V and 2 bases from J, the gap between germline ends came to 5 bases. This CDR3 spans 14 amino acids. The CDR3 loop reads CASSVAQTNEKLFF. In DNA form, the CDR3 reads TGTGCCAGCAGCGTAGCACAGACTAATGAAAAACTGTTTTTT.

The V call is TRBV2, the J call TRBJ2-1; D remains ambiguous. CDR1 is SNHLY, CDR2 FYNNEI, per germline. V lost 8 bases to trimming and J lost 8 bases, with 10 bases between them. The CDR3 length is 11 residues. CDR3 amino acids: CASSGVYEQFF. CDR3 in DNA: TGTGCCAGCTCCGGAGTGTATGAGCAGTTCTTC.

The sample holds a few counts of this clone. The chain joins TRBV6-1 to TRBJ1-1; D is unresolved. V lost 9 bases and J lost 11, with 16 bases in between. Germline CDR1 MNHNS, CDR2 SASEGT. This CDR3 region has 11 residues. The DNA for the CDR3 is TGTGCCAGTATACAGTCGGGGATTGCTTTCTTT. This sequence encodes CASIQSGIAFF.

This chain joins TRBV7-6 and TRBJ2-7; 7 nucleotides align to TRBD2. This CDR3 contains 15 residues. Germline V gene sequence: CDR1 SGHVS, CDR2 FNYEAQ. The V gene end was trimmed by 2 bases and the J gene end by 7 bases; junction bases not matched to a gene: 11. CDR3 sequence (DNA): TGTGCCAGCAGCTTAAACGCGGGAGTGGGGGGGGAGCAGTACTTC. Translating it yields CASSLNAGVGGEQYF.

The rearrangement joins TRBV2 to TRBJ2-7; D is unclear. The CDR3 contains 13 residues. The germline V gene has CDR1 SNHLY and CDR2 FYNNEI. The V end lost 3 bases, the J end lost 0 bases, and 6 bases lay between the germline ends. The CDR3 protein is CASSDDFSYEQYF. The CDR3 DNA follows: TGTGCCAGCAGTGATGACTTCTCCTACGAGCAGTACTTC.

This chain links TRBV27 with TRBJ2-7, with 10 bases that match TRBD2. The CDR3 covers 16 residues. The germline CDR1 and CDR2 sequences are MNHEY and SMNVEV (reference sequence). Trimming took 3 bases from V and 2 from J; bases not matched to a gene: 7. In DNA form, the CDR3 reads TGTGCCAGCAGTTTGAATAGCGGGAGGATCCCCTACGAGCAGTACTTC. Translating it yields CASSLNSGRIPYEQYF.

The V call is TRBV9, the J call TRBJ2-1; 11 bases match TRBD2. J gave up 3 bases and V 5 bases, and 7 bases lay outside the gene matches. From germline, CDR1 is SGDLS and CDR2 YYNGEE. The length of the CDR3 is 16 residues. The CDR3 DNA is TGTGCCAGCAGGCCTACTAGCGGGAGTTTCTACAATGAGCAGTTCTTC. Translating it yields CASRPTSGSFYNEQFF.

The chain employs TRBV7-6 and TRBJ2-5; D might be TRBD1 (5 bases). The CDR3 runs 13 residues. Per germline, CDR1 SGHVS and CDR2 FNYEAQ. Between the trimmed V and J ends, which lost 6 bases and 5 bases, there was a span of 13 bases. CDR3 in amino acids: CASSSLGPETQYF. In DNA form, the CDR3 reads TGTGCCAGCAGTTCACTGGGGCCGGAGACCCAGTACTTC.

The chain carries TRBV14 and TRBJ1-1; D ambiguous. The germline V gene encodes CDR1 SGHDN and CDR2 FVKESK. V lost 2 bases and J lost 2, with 6 bases in between. The CDR3 is 13 amino acids. Here the CDR3 DNA reads TGTGCCAGCAGCCAAATAAGCAACACTGAAGCTTTCTTT. Its protein is CASSQISNTEAFF.

This chain links TRBV19 with TRBJ2-1; TRBD1 agrees at 7 bases. The germline V gene has CDR1 LNHDA and CDR2 SQIVND (reference sequence). J was trimmed by 5 bases and V by 1 base; bases with no gene match: 5. The CDR3 is 15 amino acids. The CDR3 sequence: CASSIAAGGNNEQFF. CDR3 in DNA: TGTGCCAGTAGTATAGCAGCAGGGGGAAACAATGAGCAGTTCTTC.

The chain links TRBV5-1 to TRBJ2-1, with TRBD2 matching over 7 bases. This CDR3 has 14 residues. CDR1 SGHRS and CDR2 YFSETQ come from the germline V gene. Trimming at V came to 4 bases and at J to 5 bases, leaving 6 bases not matched to a gene. In nucleotides, the CDR3 is TGCGCCAGCAGCCCGCTAGCGGCCGACAATGAGCAGTTCTTC. It codes for CASSPLAADNEQFF.

The CDR3 loop reads CASTFGIAGSRTDTQYF. CDR3 DNA: TGTGCCAGTACTTTCGGGATCGCGGGGAGTAGGACAGATACGCAGTATTTT. V is TRBV19 and J is TRBJ2-3, with D maybe TRBD2 (6 bases). CDR3 size: 17 residues. Germline V gene lookup returns CDR1 LNHDA and CDR2 SQIVND (reference sequence). V shed 7 bases and J shed 3 bases, with 23 bases lying between them.

The chain couples TRBV7-2 to TRBJ2-3, with unresolved D. This CDR3 has 13 amino acids. The V end lost 5 bases, the J end lost 7 bases, and 13 bases lay between the germline ends. Germline lookup yields CDR1 SGHTA and CDR2 FQGNSA. The CDR3 nucleotides read TGTGCCAGCAGCCCAATGGCCCATCATACGCAGTATTTT. This codes for CASSPMAHHTQYF.